These T cell receptor beta chains were read from a single sample in a study of shared T cell receptors in the human thymus. Method: immunoSEQ multiplex PCR; TCRdb's copy keeps in-frame clones and lacks some. The sample gives over 350,000 clones, just under 95% of which show up once; roughly 0.021% is in the top ten. Sequencing was carried out using thymocytes. These TCRs come from a human donor. Both conserved end residues are part of each CDR3. A D gene is named only where the DNA matches it firmly. For some rows the clone size is stated as once, few or many, or as a class when expanded; others skip it.

J	V	D	length	size	CDR3	DNA
TRBJ2-1	TRBV7-6	.	21	.	CASSLPALPLVRKSSYNEQFF	TGTGCCAGCAGCTTACCCGCACTACCCCTTGTACGGAAAAGCTCCTACAATGAGCAGTTCTTC
TRBJ2-1	TRBV30	TRBD2	22	.	CAWSVHRRWTSGSQSSYNEQFF	TGTGCCTGGAGTGTACATCGGCGATGGACTAGCGGGAGCCAGAGCTCCTACAATGAGCAGTTCTTC
TRBJ1-2	TRBV13	.	14	.	CASSLGTSNYGYTF	TGTGCCAGCAGCCTGGGGACTTCCAACTATGGCTACACCTTC
TRBJ1-2	TRBV28	.	15	.	CASRNRDPTNYGYTF	TGTGCCAGCAGGAACCGGGATCCTACTAACTATGGCTACACCTTC
TRBJ2-1	TRBV19	TRBD2	16	.	CASSGGTSFRSGEQFF	TGTGCCAGTAGTGGAGGGACTAGCTTTCGGAGCGGCGAGCAGTTCTTC
TRBJ1-1	TRBV7-2	TRBD1	16	.	CASTQSTGGLNTEAFF	TGTGCCAGCACCCAATCGACAGGGGGCTTGAACACTGAAGCTTTCTTT
TRBJ2-5	TRBV14	TRBD2	21	.	CASSQVLRRLAGGITQETQYF	TGTGCCAGCAGCCAAGTCCTAAGGCGGCTAGCGGGAGGGATAACCCAAGAGACCCAGTACTTC
TRBJ2-1	TRBV28	.	19	.	CTSSGGGGTTSGGGNEQFF	TGTACCAGCAGTGGAGGAGGGGGGACAACTAGTGGCGGAGGGAATGAGCAGTTCTTC
TRBJ2-5	TRBV7-3	TRBD1	15	.	CASSSTGAVGETQYF	TGTGCCAGCAGCTCAACAGGGGCCGTAGGGGAGACCCAGTACTTC
TRBJ2-3	TRBV29-1	TRBD2	19	.	CSVEWGKAGERECTDTQYF	TGCAGCGTTGAATGGGGAAAGGCCGGGGAGCGGGAGTGCACAGATACGCAGTATTTT
TRBJ2-5	TRBV6-5	.	12	.	CASGGGLETQYF	TGTGCCAGCGGCGGTGGGCTGGAGACCCAGTACTTC
TRBJ1-1	TRBV6-4	.	15	.	CASSDSNCGNTEAFF	TGTGCCAGCAGTGACTCGAACTGTGGGAACACTGAAGCTTTCTTT
TRBJ1-3	TRBV10-3	.	14	.	CAIASSGPGNTIYF	TGTGCCATCGCCTCAAGCGGACCTGGAAACACCATATATTTT
TRBJ2-1	TRBV29-1	TRBD2	13	.	CSGAGGTYNEQFF	TGCAGCGGCGCGGGAGGAACCTACAATGAGCAGTTCTTC
TRBJ2-1	TRBV27	TRBD2	16	.	CASRKEGLARENEQFF	TGTGCCAGCAGGAAAGAAGGACTAGCGAGGGAAAATGAGCAGTTCTTC
TRBJ2-1	TRBV29-1	.	20	.	CSGEHRFTNSQPPRHNEQFF	TGCAGCGGGGAACACAGGTTCACGAACTCCCAACCTCCCAGACACAATGAGCAGTTCTTC
TRBJ1-1	TRBV30	TRBD1	20	.	CAWIPTGFVDRGPWNTEAFF	TGTGCCTGGATTCCGACGGGTTTTGTCGACAGGGGCCCGTGGAACACTGAAGCTTTCTTT
TRBJ2-1	TRBV7-9	.	14	.	CASSSAGTYNEQFF	TGTGCCAGCAGCTCCGCGGGTACCTACAATGAGCAGTTCTTC
TRBJ2-1	TRBV6-4	.	14	.	CASKTRSSYNEQFF	TGTGCCAGCAAAACTAGAAGCTCCTACAATGAGCAGTTCTTC
TRBJ2-3	TRBV29-1	TRBD1	17	.	CSVEVLRTGADTDTQYF	TGCAGCGTTGAAGTCCTTAGGACAGGGGCGGACACAGATACGCAGTATTTT
TRBJ2-7	TRBV28	.	15	.	CASSPARTPTYEQYF	TGTGCCAGCAGCCCAGCCCGGACCCCTACCTACGAGCAGTACTTC
TRBJ1-1	TRBV6-6	.	16	.	CASSYTSGRVNTEAFF	TGTGCCAGCAGTTACACTTCGGGGAGGGTGAACACTGAAGCTTTCTTT
TRBJ1-4	TRBV7-3	.	15	.	CASSRRRGTNEKLFF	TGTGCCAGCAGCCGCCGGAGGGGAACTAATGAAAAACTGTTTTTT
TRBJ2-1	TRBV19	TRBD2	17	.	CASSFSVGSGSLREQFF	TGTGCCAGTAGTTTCTCCGTGGGTAGCGGGAGCCTAAGAGAGCAGTTCTTC
TRBJ2-7	TRBV7-6	.	12	.	CASSAPRNEQYF	TGTGCCAGCAGCGCTCCTCGGAACGAGCAGTACTTC
TRBJ2-1	TRBV6-1	.	10	.	CASKVNEQFF	TGTGCCAGCAAGGTGAATGAGCAGTTCTTC
TRBJ1-2	TRBV7-6	.	16	.	CASSRSPAGGPYGYTF	TGTGCCAGCAGCCGATCCCCCGCAGGAGGACCCTATGGCTACACCTTC
TRBJ2-1	TRBV5-1	TRBD2	16	.	CASSLGLAGGSNEQFF	TGCGCCAGCAGCCTAGGACTAGCGGGAGGAAGCAATGAGCAGTTCTTC
TRBJ1-1	TRBV28	.	15	.	CASSLVWGTNTEAFF	TGTGCCAGCAGTTTAGTCTGGGGCACAAACACTGAAGCTTTCTTT
TRBJ2-3	TRBV5-4	.	17	.	CASSFGGPRYSTDTQYF	TGTGCCAGCAGCTTCGGAGGGCCAAGGTATAGCACAGATACGCAGTATTTT
TRBJ2-2	TRBV9	.	11	.	CASSHSGELFF	TGTGCCAGCAGCCACTCAGGGGAGCTGTTTTTT
TRBJ2-1	TRBV30	TRBD2	19	.	CAWSPRTGSLAGRGDEQFF	TGTGCCTGGAGTCCGCGGACAGGGTCACTAGCGGGGAGGGGGGATGAGCAGTTCTTC
TRBJ2-1	TRBV6-6	TRBD1	16	once	CASRPGQGRTYNEQFF	TGTGCCAGCAGGCCCGGACAGGGAAGGACCTACAATGAGCAGTTCTTC
TRBJ2-2	TRBV6-6	.	13	once	CASRSPQVGELFF	TGTGCCAGCAGATCACCACAGGTCGGGGAGCTGTTTTTT
TRBJ2-3	TRBV28	TRBD2	17	.	CASSPSVAGVGTDTQYF	TGTGCCAGCAGTCCATCTGTAGCGGGAGTAGGGACAGATACGCAGTATTTT
TRBJ1-5	TRBV28	.	13	.	CASSLLIDQPQHF	TGTGCCAGCAGTTTATTAATCGATCAGCCCCAGCATTTT
TRBJ1-3	TRBV6-1	.	15	.	CASSADGLSGNTIYF	TGTGCCAGCAGTGCAGACGGCCTCTCTGGAAACACCATATATTTT
TRBJ1-1	TRBV7-8	TRBD1	17	.	CASSPHTGQSRNTEAFF	TGTGCCAGCAGCCCCCACACGGGACAGTCGAGAAACACTGAAGCTTTCTTT
TRBJ1-1	TRBV14	.	14	.	CASSRGRENTEAFF	TGTGCCAGCAGCCGGGGGCGGGAGAACACTGAAGCTTTCTTT
TRBJ1-5	TRBV19	.	14	.	CASNEMARDQPQHF	TGTGCCAGTAACGAAATGGCGCGCGATCAGCCCCAGCATTTT
TRBJ1-2	TRBV19	.	16	once	CASSIRQVEANYGYTF	TGTGCCAGTAGTATAAGACAGGTCGAAGCTAACTATGGCTACACCTTC
TRBJ2-1	TRBV25-1	.	18	.	CASSESASSRTAFNEQFF	TGTGCCAGCAGTGAATCGGCTAGCAGCAGGACGGCGTTCAATGAGCAGTTCTTC
TRBJ2-3	TRBV5-1	.	13	.	CASGRSGTDTQYF	TGCGCCAGCGGTCGAAGTGGGACAGATACGCAGTATTTT
TRBJ2-7	TRBV28	TRBD2	16	.	CASSRSRLAGVYEQYF	TGTGCCAGCAGTCGATCACGACTAGCGGGAGTGTACGAGCAGTACTTC
TRBJ2-5	TRBV12-1	.	12	.	CASSFRQETQYF	TGTGCCAGCAGCTTTCGGCAAGAGACCCAGTACTTC
TRBJ2-7	TRBV5-5	TRBD1	14	.	CASSPGQGGYEQYF	TGTGCCAGCAGCCCGGGACAGGGGGGCTACGAGCAGTACTTC
TRBJ2-1	TRBV14	.	17	.	CASSLFSGGSSYNEQFF	TGTGCCAGCAGCCTATTTAGCGGAGGGAGCTCCTACAATGAGCAGTTCTTC
TRBJ2-3	TRBV11-1	TRBD2	15	.	CASTVSGRGTDTQYF	TGTGCCAGCACCGTTAGCGGGCGGGGCACAGATACGCAGTATTTT
TRBJ2-2	TRBV28	TRBD1	18	.	CASSSPRDRVPYTGELFF	TGTGCCAGCAGTTCGCCCCGGGACAGGGTACCATACACCGGGGAGCTGTTTTTT
TRBJ2-1	TRBV19	TRBD2	12	.	CASSILAGKQFF	TGTGCCAGTAGTATCTTAGCGGGAAAGCAGTTCTTC
TRBJ2-7	TRBV27	.	13	.	CASRDILSLEQYF	TGTGCCAGTCGGGATATCCTATCCCTCGAGCAGTACTTC
TRBJ1-4	TRBV7-2	TRBD1	13	.	CASSPPGQRKLFF	TGTGCCAGCAGCCCACCGGGACAGAGGAAACTGTTTTTT
TRBJ1-1	TRBV28	.	19	once	CASRLSLQGEVVARSEAFF	TGTGCCAGCAGGCTTTCACTACAGGGCGAAGTGGTAGCAAGATCTGAAGCTTTCTTT